This T cell receptor beta chain comes out of a study of human T cells and chemical hapten exposure. Turning to the study itself: The patient population, which was mostly female, had alopecia areata, totalis or universalis.

The library attached unique molecular identifiers to individual cDNA molecules. TCRdb re-called the RACE reads with MiXCR, one entry per CDR3 protein. The sample has under 100,000 distinct CDR3 sequences; over 9.5% are singletons. Findings and limits, study-wide: TCRs exceeding a frequency of 1 in 1000 stayed unchanged under DPC sensitization.

The time point: patch test 2, 6 weeks after DPC sensitization. Indicated treatment: therapeutic diphenylcyclopropenone sensitization with weekly scalp DPC. At every patch-test visit, blood was drawn before the patch test was applied. Germline assignment: CDR1 SGHTA and CDR2 FQGNSA. The CDR3 runs to 14 residues. V shed 5 bases, J shed 7 bases, and the junction held 8 bases outside the gene matches. As for this clonotype: Its specificity is not known.

The chain combines TRBV7-2 with TRBJ2-1; 7 nucleotides line up with TRBD1. This clonotype originated in a woman between 40 and 50 years old with alopecia areata. Some clones in this sample may be carry-over from other donors' samples. The specimen comprised whole blood, sampled in connection with sensitization to the hapten diphenylcyclopropenone (DPC). As DNA, the CDR3 is TGTGCCAGCAGCCTTAGGGGGCGGAGGAATGAGCAGTTCTTC. Protein sequence: CASSLRGRRNEQFF.